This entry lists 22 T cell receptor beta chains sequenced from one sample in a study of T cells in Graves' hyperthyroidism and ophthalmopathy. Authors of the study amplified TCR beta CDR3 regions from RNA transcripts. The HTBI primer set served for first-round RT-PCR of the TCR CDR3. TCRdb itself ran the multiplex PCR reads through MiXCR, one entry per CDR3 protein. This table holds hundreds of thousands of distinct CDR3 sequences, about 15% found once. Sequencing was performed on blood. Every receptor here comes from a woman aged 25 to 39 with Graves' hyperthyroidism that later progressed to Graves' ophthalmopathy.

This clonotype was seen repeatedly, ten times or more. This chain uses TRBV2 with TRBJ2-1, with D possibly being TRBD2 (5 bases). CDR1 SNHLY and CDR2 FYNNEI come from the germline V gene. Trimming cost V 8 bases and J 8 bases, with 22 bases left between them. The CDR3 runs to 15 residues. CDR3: CASFWGVDGRDEQFF. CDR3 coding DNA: TGTGCCAGCTTCTGGGGAGTCGACGGCCGGGATGAGCAGTTCTTC.

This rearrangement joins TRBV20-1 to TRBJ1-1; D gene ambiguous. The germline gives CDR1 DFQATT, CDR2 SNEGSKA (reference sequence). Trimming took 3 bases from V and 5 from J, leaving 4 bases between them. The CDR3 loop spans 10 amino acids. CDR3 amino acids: CSARATEAFF. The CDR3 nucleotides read TGCAGTGCTAGGGCGACTGAAGCTTTCTTT.

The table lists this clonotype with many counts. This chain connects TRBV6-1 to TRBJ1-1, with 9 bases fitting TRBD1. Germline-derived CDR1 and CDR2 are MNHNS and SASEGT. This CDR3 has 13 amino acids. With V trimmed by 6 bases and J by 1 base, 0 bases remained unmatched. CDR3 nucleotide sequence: TGTGCCAGCAGACAGGGGGCGAACACTGAAGCTTTCTTT. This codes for CASRQGANTEAFF.

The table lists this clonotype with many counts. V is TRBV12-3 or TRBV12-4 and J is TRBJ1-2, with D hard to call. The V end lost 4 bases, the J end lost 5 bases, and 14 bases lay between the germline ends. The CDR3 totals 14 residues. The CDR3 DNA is TGTGCCAGCAGTTCCACCCACGGGAGTTATGGCTACACCTTC. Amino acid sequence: CASSSTHGSYGYTF.

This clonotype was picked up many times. The CDR3 bases are TGTGCCATCAGTGAGTCTGGGGCAGCAGGAGAGACCCAGTACTTC. As protein: CAISESGAAGETQYF. V is TRBV10-3 and J is TRBJ2-5; D might be TRBD1 (5 bases). This CDR3 comprises 15 residues. Trimming removed 0 bases at V and 4 bases at J, with 12 bases between. Germline CDR1 reads ENHRY; CDR2 reads SYGVKD.

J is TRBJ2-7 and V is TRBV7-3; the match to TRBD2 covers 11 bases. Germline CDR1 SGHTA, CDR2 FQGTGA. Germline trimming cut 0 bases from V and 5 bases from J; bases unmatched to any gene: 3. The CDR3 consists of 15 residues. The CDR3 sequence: CASSLTSGRANEQYF. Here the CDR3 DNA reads TGTGCCAGCAGCTTAACTAGCGGGAGGGCCAACGAGCAGTACTTC.

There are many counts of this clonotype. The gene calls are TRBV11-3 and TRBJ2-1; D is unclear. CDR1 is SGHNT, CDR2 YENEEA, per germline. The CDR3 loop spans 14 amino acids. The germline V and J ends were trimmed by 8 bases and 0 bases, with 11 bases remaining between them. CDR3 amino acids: CASPDWISYNEQFF. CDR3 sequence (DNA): TGTGCCAGCCCCGATTGGATCTCCTACAATGAGCAGTTCTTC. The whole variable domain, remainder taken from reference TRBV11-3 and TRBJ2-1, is EAGVVQSPRYKIIEKKQPVAFWCNPISGHNTLYWYLQNLGQGPELLIRYENEEAVDDSQLPKDRFSAERLKGVDSTLKIQPAELGDSAVYLCASPDWISYNEQFFGPGTRLTVL.

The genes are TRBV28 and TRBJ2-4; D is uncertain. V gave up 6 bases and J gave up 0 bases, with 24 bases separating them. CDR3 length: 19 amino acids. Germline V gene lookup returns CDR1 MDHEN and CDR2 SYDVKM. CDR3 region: CASSQDRVVRSIAKNIQYF. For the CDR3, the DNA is TGTGCCAGCAGCCAAGATAGGGTAGTCCGCTCAATAGCCAAAAACATTCAGTACTTC.

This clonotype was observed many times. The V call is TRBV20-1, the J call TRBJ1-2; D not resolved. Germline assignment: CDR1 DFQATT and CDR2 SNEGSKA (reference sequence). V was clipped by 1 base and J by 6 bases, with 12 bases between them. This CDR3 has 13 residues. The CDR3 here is CSARVAGGDGYTF. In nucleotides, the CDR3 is TGCAGTGCTAGAGTGGCGGGAGGAGATGGCTACACCTTC.

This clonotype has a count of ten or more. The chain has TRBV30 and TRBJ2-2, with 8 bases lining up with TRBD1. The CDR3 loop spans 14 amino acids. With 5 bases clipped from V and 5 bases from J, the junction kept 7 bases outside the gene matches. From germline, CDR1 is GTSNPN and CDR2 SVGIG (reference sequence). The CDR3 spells CAWDRGLGTGELFF. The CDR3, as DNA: TGTGCCTGGGACAGGGGTCTGGGAACCGGGGAGCTGTTTTTT.

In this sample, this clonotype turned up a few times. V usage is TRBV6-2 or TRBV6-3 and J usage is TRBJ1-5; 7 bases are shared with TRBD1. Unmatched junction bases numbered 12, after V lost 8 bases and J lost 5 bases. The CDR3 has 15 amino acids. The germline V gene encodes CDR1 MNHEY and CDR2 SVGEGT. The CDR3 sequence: CASRKLRDSDQPQHF. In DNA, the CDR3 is TGTGCCAGCCGAAAACTCCGGGACAGCGATCAGCCCCAGCATTTT.

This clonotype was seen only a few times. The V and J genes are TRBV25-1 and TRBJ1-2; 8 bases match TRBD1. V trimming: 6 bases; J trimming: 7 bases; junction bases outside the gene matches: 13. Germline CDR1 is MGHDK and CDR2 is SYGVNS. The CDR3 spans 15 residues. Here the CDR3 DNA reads TGTGCCAGCAGCACAAGGACAGGGCTTATAGGTGGCTACACCTTC. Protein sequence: CASSTRTGLIGGYTF.

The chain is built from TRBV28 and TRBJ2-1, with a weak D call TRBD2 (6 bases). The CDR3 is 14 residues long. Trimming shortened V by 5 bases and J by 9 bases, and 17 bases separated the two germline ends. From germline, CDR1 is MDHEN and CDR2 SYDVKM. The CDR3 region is CASSPTRPGSEQFF. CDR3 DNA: TGTGCCAGCAGTCCGACTAGACCAGGGAGTGAGCAGTTCTTC.

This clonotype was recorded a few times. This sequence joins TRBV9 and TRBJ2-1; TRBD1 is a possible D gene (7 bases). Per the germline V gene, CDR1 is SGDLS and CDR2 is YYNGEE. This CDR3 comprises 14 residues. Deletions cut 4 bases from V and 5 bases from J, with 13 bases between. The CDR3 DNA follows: TGTGCCAGCAGCCTGGACAGGACTAACAATGAGCAGTTCTTC. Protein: CASSLDRTNNEQFF.

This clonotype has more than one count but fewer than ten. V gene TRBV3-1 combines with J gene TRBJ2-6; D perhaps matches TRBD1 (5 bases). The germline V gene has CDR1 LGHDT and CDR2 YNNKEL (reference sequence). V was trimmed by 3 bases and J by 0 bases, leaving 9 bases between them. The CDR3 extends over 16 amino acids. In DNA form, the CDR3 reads TGTGCCAGCAGCCATACTACAGGCTCTGGGGCCAACGTCCTGACTTTC. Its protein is CASSHTTGSGANVLTF.

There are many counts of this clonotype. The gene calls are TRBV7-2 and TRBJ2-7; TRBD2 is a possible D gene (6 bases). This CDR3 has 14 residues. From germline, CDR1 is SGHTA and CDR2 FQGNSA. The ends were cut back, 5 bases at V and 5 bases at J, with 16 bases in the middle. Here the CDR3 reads CASSPQPGANEQYF. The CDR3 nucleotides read TGTGCCAGCAGCCCGCAGCCGGGAGCCAACGAGCAGTACTTC.

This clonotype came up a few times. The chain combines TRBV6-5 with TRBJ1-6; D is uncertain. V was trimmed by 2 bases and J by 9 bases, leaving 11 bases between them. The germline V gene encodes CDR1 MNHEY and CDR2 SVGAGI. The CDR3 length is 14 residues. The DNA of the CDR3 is TGTGCCAGCAGTTACGGTCCCCCAGGTTCACCCCTCCACTTT. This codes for CASSYGPPGSPLHF.

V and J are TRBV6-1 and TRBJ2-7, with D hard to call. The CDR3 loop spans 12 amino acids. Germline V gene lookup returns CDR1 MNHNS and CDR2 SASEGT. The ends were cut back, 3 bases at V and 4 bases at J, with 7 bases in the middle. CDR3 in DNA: TGTGCCAGCAGTGAGTACGAGTACGAGCAGTACTTC. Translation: CASSEYEYEQYF.

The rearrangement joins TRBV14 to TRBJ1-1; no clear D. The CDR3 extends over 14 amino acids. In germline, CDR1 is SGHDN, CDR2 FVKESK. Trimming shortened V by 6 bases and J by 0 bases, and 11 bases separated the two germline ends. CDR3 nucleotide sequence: TGTGCCAGCAGGCAGACGACGGTGAACACTGAAGCTTTCTTT. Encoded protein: CASRQTTVNTEAFF.

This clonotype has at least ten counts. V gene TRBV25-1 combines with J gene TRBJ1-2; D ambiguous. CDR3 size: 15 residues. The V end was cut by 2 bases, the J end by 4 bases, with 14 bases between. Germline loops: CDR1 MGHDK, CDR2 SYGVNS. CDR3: CASSEHGQIIYGYTF. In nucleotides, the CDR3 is TGTGCCAGCAGTGAACATGGGCAGATCATCTATGGCTACACCTTC.

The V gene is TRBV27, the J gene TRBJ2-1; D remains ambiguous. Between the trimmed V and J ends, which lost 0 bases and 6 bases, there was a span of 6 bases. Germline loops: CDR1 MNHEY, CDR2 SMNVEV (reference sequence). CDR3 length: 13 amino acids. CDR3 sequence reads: CASSLSRANEQFF. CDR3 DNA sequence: TGTGCCAGCAGTTTATCTCGGGCCAATGAGCAGTTCTTC.

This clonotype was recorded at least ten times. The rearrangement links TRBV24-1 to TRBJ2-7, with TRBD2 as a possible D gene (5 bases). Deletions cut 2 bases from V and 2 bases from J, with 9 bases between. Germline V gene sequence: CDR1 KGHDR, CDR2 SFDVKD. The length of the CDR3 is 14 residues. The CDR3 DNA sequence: TGTGCCACCAGTGATTCAGTGCGGGCCTACGAGCAGTACTTC. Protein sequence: CATSDSVRAYEQYF.